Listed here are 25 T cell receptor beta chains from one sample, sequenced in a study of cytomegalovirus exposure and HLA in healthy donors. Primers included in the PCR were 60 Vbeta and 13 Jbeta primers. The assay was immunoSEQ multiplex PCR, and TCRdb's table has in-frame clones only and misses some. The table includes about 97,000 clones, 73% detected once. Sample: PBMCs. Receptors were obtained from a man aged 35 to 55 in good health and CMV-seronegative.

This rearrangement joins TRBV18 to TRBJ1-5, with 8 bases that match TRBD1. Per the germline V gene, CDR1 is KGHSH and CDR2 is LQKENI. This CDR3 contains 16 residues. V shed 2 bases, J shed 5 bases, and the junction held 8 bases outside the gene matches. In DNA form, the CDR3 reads TGTGCCAGCTCACCAGGGATTTCAGGGGGCCATCAGCCCCAGCATTTT. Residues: CASSPGISGGHQPQHF.

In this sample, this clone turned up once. The CDR3 region is CASSANRGRRGTEAFF. The CDR3 bases are TGTGCCAGCAGCGCTAACAGGGGGCGGAGGGGCACTGAAGCTTTCTTT. V gene TRBV9 combines with J gene TRBJ1-1; 9 positions match TRBD1. Germline V gene sequence: CDR1 SGDLS, CDR2 YYNGEE. Trimming cost V 3 bases and J 4 bases; bases outside gene matches: 10. The CDR3 runs 16 residues.

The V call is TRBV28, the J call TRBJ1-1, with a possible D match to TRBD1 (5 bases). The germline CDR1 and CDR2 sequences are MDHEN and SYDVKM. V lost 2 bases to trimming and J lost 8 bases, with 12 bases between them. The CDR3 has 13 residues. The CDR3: CASSLVGAVEAFF. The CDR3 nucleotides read TGTGCCAGCAGTTTAGTAGGGGCGGTAGAAGCTTTCTTT.

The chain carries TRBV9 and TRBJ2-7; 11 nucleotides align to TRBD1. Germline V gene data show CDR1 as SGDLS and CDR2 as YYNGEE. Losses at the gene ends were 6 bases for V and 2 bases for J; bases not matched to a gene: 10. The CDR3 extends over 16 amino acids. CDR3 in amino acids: CASIPNPDRGPYEQYF. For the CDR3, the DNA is TGTGCCAGCATTCCTAACCCGGACAGGGGGCCCTACGAGCAGTACTTC.

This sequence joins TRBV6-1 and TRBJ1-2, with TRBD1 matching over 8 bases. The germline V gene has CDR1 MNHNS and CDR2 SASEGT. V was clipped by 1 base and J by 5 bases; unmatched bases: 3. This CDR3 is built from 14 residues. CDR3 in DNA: TGTGCCAGCAGTGAAGGGCAGGGGGCGTATGGCTACACCTTC. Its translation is CASSEGQGAYGYTF.

The CDR3: CAWSRPRGEQYF. DNA of the CDR3: TGTGCCTGGAGTCGACCTCGGGGAGAGCAGTACTTC. The chain employs TRBV30 and TRBJ2-7; tentative D call: TRBD2 (5 bases). Trimming took 2 bases from V and 7 from J, leaving 12 bases between them. This CDR3 comprises 12 residues. Germline V gene data show CDR1 as GTSNPN and CDR2 as SVGIG (reference sequence).

In nucleotides, the CDR3 is TGTGCCAGCAGTGAAGATATGGGGGGTCGCGGCTACACCTTC. The encoded protein is CASSEDMGGRGYTF. The rearrangement joins TRBV2 to TRBJ1-2; D possibly corresponds to TRBD1 (5 bases). The germline CDR1 and CDR2 sequences are SNHLY and FYNNEI. The V end was cut by 1 base, the J end by 8 bases, with 14 bases between. This CDR3 comprises 14 residues.

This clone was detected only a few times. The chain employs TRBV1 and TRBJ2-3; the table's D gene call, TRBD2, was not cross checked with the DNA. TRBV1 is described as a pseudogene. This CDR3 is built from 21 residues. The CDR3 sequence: CTSSQDQSLAGGIHLSDTQYF. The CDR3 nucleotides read TGCACCAGCAGCCAAGATCAGTCGCTAGCGGGGGGAATTCATTTGTCGGATACGCAGTATTTT.

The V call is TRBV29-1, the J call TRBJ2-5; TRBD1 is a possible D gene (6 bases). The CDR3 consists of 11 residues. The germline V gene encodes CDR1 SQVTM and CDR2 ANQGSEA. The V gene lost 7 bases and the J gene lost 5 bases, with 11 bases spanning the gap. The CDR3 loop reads CSGGGLETQYF. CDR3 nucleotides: TGCAGCGGAGGGGGATTGGAGACCCAGTACTTC.

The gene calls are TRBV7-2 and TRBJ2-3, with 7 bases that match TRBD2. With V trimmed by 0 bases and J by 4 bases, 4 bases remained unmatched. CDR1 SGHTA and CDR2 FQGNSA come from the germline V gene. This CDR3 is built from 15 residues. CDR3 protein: CASSLAILASDTQYF. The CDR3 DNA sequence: TGTGCCAGCAGCTTAGCAATACTAGCGTCAGATACGCAGTATTTT.

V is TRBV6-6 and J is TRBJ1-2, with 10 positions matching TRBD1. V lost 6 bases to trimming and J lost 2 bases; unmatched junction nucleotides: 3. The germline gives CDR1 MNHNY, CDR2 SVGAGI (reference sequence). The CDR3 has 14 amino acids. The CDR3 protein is CASSQTGGNYGYTF. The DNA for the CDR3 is TGTGCCAGCAGCCAGACAGGGGGCAACTATGGCTACACCTTC.

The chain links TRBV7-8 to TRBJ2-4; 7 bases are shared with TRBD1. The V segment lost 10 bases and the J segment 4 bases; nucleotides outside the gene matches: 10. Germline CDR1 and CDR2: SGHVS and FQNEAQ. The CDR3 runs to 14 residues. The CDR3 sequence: CAIIEGAGKNIQYF. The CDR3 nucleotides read TGTGCCATCATCGAGGGGGCAGGGAAAAACATTCAGTACTTC.

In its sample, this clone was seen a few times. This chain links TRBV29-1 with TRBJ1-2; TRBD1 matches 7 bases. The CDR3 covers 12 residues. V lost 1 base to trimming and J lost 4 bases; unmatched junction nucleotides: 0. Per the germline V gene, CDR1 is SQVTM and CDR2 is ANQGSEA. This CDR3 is CSVEGDSYGYTF. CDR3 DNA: TGCAGCGTTGAAGGGGACAGCTATGGCTACACCTTC.

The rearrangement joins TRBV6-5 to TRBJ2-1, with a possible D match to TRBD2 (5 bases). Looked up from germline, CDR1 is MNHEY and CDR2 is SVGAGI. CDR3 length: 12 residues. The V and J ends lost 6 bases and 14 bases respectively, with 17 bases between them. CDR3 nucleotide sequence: TGTGCCAGCAGACCCGGACTGCACGTAGAGTTCTTC. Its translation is CASRPGLHVEFF.

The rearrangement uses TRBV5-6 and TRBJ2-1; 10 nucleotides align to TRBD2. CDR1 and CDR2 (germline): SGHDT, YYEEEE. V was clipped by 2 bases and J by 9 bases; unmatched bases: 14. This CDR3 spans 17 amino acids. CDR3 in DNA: TGTGCCAGCAGCTTCCTACATGCTAGCGGGGGAGCTTTTGAGCAGTTCTTC. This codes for CASSFLHASGGAFEQFF. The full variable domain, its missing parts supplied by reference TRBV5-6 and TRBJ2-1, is DAGVTQSPTHLIKTRGQQVTLRCSPKSGHDTVSWYQQALGQGPQFIFQYYEEEERQRGNFPDRFSGHQFPNYSSELNVNALLLGDSALYLCASSFLHASGGAFEQFFGPGTRLTVL.

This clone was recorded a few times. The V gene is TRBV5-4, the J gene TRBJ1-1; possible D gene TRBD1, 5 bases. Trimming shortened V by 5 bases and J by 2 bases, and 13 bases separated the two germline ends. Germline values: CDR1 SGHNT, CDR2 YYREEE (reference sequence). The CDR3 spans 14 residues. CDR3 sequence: CASRGQAFNTEAFF. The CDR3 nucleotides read TGTGCCAGCAGGGGGCAGGCCTTCAACACTGAAGCTTTCTTT.

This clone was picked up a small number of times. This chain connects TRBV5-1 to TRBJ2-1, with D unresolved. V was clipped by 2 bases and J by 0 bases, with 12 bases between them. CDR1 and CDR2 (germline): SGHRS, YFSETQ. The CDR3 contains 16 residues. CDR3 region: CASSFTGESSYNEQFF. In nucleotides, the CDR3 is TGCGCCAGCAGCTTTACGGGTGAAAGCTCCTACAATGAGCAGTTCTTC.

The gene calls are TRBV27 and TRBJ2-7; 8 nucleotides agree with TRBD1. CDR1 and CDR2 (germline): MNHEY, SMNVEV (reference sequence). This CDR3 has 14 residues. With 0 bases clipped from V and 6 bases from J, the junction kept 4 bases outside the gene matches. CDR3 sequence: CASSLSGQVAEQYF. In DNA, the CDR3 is TGTGCCAGCAGTTTATCGGGACAGGTCGCCGAGCAGTACTTC.

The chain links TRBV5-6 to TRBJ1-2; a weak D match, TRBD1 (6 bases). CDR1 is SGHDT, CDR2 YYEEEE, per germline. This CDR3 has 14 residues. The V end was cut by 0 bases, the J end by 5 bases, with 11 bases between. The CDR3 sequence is CASSLGQVWYGYTF. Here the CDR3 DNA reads TGTGCCAGCAGCTTGGGACAGGTCTGGTATGGCTACACCTTC.

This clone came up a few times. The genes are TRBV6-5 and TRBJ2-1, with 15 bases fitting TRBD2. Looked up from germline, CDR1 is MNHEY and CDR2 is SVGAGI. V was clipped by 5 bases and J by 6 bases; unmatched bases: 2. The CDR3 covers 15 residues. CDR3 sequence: CASSGLAGGPNEQFF. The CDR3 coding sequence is TGTGCCAGCAGTGGACTAGCGGGGGGGCCCAATGAGCAGTTCTTC.

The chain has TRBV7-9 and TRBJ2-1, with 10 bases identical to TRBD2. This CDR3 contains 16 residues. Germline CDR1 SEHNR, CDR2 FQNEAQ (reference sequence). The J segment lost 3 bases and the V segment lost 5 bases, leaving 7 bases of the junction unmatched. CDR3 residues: CASSLSSSGGYNEQFF. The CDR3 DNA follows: TGTGCCAGCAGCCTCAGTTCTAGCGGGGGCTACAATGAGCAGTTCTTC.

In nucleotides, the CDR3 is TGCGCCAGCAGCTCGCAGGGGGAAGGCTACACCTTC. Protein sequence: CASSSQGEGYTF. The chain links TRBV5-1 to TRBJ1-2; 7 positions agree with TRBD1. The CDR3 runs to 12 residues. V shed 3 bases and J 8 bases; nucleotides not matched to a gene: 4. CDR1 is SGHRS, CDR2 YFSETQ, per germline.

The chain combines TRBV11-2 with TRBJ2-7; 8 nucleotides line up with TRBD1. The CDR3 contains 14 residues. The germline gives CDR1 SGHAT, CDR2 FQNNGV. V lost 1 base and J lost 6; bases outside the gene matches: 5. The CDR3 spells CASSLAIRGPEQYF. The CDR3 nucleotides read TGTGCCAGCAGCTTAGCTATCAGGGGGCCCGAGCAGTACTTC.

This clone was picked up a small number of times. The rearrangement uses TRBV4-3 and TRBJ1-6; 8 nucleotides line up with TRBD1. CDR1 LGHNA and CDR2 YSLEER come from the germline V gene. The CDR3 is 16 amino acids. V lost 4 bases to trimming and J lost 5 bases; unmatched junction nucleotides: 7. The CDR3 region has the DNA TGCGCCAGCAGCCGCCTGACAGGGGATGATAATTCACCCCTCCACTTT. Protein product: CASSRLTGDDNSPLHF.

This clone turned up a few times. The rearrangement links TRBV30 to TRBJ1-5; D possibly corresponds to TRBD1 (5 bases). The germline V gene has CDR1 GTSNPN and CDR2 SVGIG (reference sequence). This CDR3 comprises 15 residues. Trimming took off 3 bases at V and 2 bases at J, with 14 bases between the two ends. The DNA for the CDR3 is TGTGCCTGGAGCGGGGGGACGGCGGGCAATCAGCCCCAGCATTTT. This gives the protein CAWSGGTAGNQPQHF.